What follows are 23 T cell receptor beta chains derived from one specimen sequenced in a study of cytomegalovirus exposure and HLA in healthy donors (dated 2017 in TCRdb). The library was produced with the immunoSEQ multiplex PCR assay. A mixture of 60 forward primers for TCR Vbeta segments and 13 reverse primers for TCR Jbeta segments was used in the multiplex PCR. TCRdb re-hosts the immuneACCESS table, in-frame sequences only. Its copies lack some clones; in the studies checked, an unresolved V gene accounts for under half of them, and the cause for the rest is not known. The table for this sample lists fewer than 150,000 clones; roughly four fifths of them were counted only once. The leading ten clones occupy roughly 3.1% of the sample. What was sequenced was PBMCs. Source of these receptors: a man aged 30-40 years in good health and CMV-seronegative.

The chain joins TRBV7-3 to TRBJ2-1; 11 bases are a match to TRBD2. CDR3 size: 18 residues. CDR1 and CDR2 (germline): SGHTA, FQGTGA. V was pared by 1 base and J by 9 bases, with 14 bases of the junction left unmatched. The CDR3 region has the DNA TGTGCCAGCAGCTTAATTTTGATATCTGGGCTAGCGGGGGGTGAGCAGTTCTTC. Encoded protein: CASSLILISGLAGGEQFF.

The chain recombines TRBV30 with TRBJ2-1; 10 positions agree with TRBD2. With V trimmed by 2 bases and J by 3 bases, 16 bases remained unmatched. The CDR3 runs to 19 residues. The germline gives CDR1 GTSNPN, CDR2 SVGIG (reference sequence). Written as DNA, the CDR3 is TGTGCCTGGAGTACCCGGGCTAGCGGGGGACTAAGACGCTACAATGAGCAGTTCTTC. This translates into CAWSTRASGGLRRYNEQFF.

This clone was found a few times. The chain links TRBV5-1 to TRBJ1-2; no clear D gene. CDR3 length: 14 amino acids. V lost 4 bases and J 1 base, leaving 11 bases between the germline ends. CDR1 is SGHRS and CDR2 is YFSETQ in the germline V gene. Here the CDR3 DNA reads TGCGCCAGCAGCCGCGGGGATGGTAACTATGGCTACACCTTC. It is translated as CASSRGDGNYGYTF.

The genes are TRBV19 and TRBJ1-1; TRBD1 aligns across 8 bases. CDR1 is LNHDA, CDR2 SQIVND, per germline (reference sequence). V shed 5 bases and J 4 bases; nucleotides not matched to a gene: 6. This CDR3 contains 14 residues. CDR3 region: CASSPDRVPTEAFF. As DNA, the CDR3 is TGTGCCAGTAGTCCGGACAGGGTACCCACTGAAGCTTTCTTT.

This chain joins TRBV7-2 and TRBJ1-2; D is perhaps TRBD1 (6 bases). CDR3 size: 12 residues. CDR1 is SGHTA and CDR2 is FQGNSA in the germline V gene. The V and J ends lost 2 bases and 8 bases respectively, with 9 bases between them. DNA of the CDR3: TGTGCCAGCAGCTTAAACAGGGCGGGCTACACCTTC. Translated, it gives CASSLNRAGYTF.

This chain connects TRBV5-6 to TRBJ1-4; no clear D. V lost 0 bases and J 10 bases, leaving 10 bases between the germline ends. CDR1 SGHDT and CDR2 YYEEEE come from the germline V gene. The CDR3 extends over 13 amino acids. Here the CDR3 reads CASSLDTLGKLFF. DNA for the CDR3: TGTGCCAGCAGCTTGGACACCCTTGGAAAACTGTTTTTT.

The chain has TRBV5-4 and TRBJ2-5; 10 bases are shared with TRBD2. Germline CDR1 SGHNT, CDR2 YYREEE (reference sequence). V lost 2 bases, J lost 1 base, and 2 bases stayed unmatched. The CDR3 is 15 residues long. The DNA for the CDR3 is TGTGCCAGCAGCTTCAGCGGGGGGGCCCAAGAGACCCAGTACTTC. This translates into CASSFSGGAQETQYF.

This clone was counted only a few times. This sequence joins TRBV6-5 and TRBJ2-1, with 7 bases matching TRBD1. This CDR3 is built from 15 residues. The V gene's germline CDR1 is MNHEY and CDR2 SVGAGI. The trim removed 7 bases at V and 3 bases at J, leaving 9 bases unmatched. This CDR3 reads CASIKVSGGYNEQFF. DNA of the CDR3: TGTGCCAGCATTAAGGTATCAGGGGGCTACAATGAGCAGTTCTTC.

The rearrangement links TRBV10-3 to TRBJ1-1; D uncertain. V was cut by 2 bases and J by 7 bases, with 20 bases left in between. Germline CDR1 is ENHRY and CDR2 is SYGVKD. There are 16 residues in the CDR3. For the CDR3, the DNA is TGTGCCATCAGTGAGGGTCTAGCAACTAGGGTATTTGAAGCTTTCTTT. Translated: CAISEGLATRVFEAFF.

The CDR3 loop reads CASSQGGENEQFF. CDR3 DNA: TGCGCCAGCAGCCAAGGAGGAGAAAATGAGCAGTTCTTC. The chain uses TRBV4-1 and TRBJ2-1; D is ambiguous. CDR3 length: 13 amino acids. Trimming removed 1 base from V and 7 bases from J, with 8 bases in between. The germline gives CDR1 MGHRA, CDR2 YSYEKL.

The V call is TRBV7-3, the J call TRBJ2-3; 7 bases match TRBD2. J was trimmed by 6 bases and V by 0 bases; bases with no gene match: 9. The length of the CDR3 is 16 residues. Germline CDR1 and CDR2: SGHTA and FQGTGA. The CDR3 sequence: CASSLTGGRSVDTQYF. For the CDR3, the DNA is TGTGCCAGCAGCTTAACTGGCGGGAGAAGCGTGGATACGCAGTATTTT.

This sequence joins TRBV29-1 and TRBJ2-1, with a possible D match to TRBD1 (6 bases). V shed 7 bases and J shed 2 bases, with 15 bases lying between them. CDR1 and CDR2 (germline): SQVTM, ANQGSEA. The CDR3 length is 14 residues. CDR3 in amino acids: CSASETGPYNEQFF. In DNA, the CDR3 is TGCAGCGCCTCCGAAACAGGGCCCTACAATGAGCAGTTCTTC.

The V gene is TRBV28, the J gene TRBJ1-5; 8 bases map to TRBD1. J lost 4 bases, V lost 10 bases, and 6 bases had no gene match. The CDR3 is 13 residues long. Germline loops: CDR1 MDHEN, CDR2 SYDVKM. Written as DNA, the CDR3 is TGTGCCATCGGGACAGGAGATAATCAGCCCCAGCATTTT. It is translated as CAIGTGDNQPQHF.

The chain recombines TRBV5-1 with TRBJ2-5; the D is unclear. Deletions cut 0 bases from V and 1 base from J, with 16 bases between. CDR1 and CDR2 from the germline V gene are SGHRS and YFSETQ. The CDR3 is 17 amino acids. This CDR3 is CASSLEAFRWLQETQYF. CDR3 coding DNA: TGCGCCAGCAGCTTGGAGGCTTTCAGGTGGCTCCAAGAGACCCAGTACTTC. The full variable domain, in which reference TRBV5-1 and TRBJ2-5 provide the parts outside the CDR3, is KAGVTQTPRYLIKTRGQQVTLSCSPISGHRSVSWYQQTPGQGLQFLFEYFSETQRNKGNFPGRFSGRQFSNSRSEMNVSTLELGDSALYLCASSLEAFRWLQETQYFGPGTRLLVL.

The rearrangement joins TRBV7-8 to TRBJ2-7, with TRBD1 matching over 9 bases. The J segment lost 2 bases and the V segment lost 5 bases, leaving 7 bases of the junction unmatched. The germline V gene has CDR1 SGHVS and CDR2 FQNEAQ. The CDR3 runs to 15 residues. CDR3 in DNA: TGTGCCAGCAGCCAGGGACAGGGTGGACCCTACGAGCAGTACTTC. This encodes CASSQGQGGPYEQYF. The full variable domain, rest sourced from reference TRBV7-8 and TRBJ2-7, is GAGVSQSPRYKVAKRGQDVALRCDPISGHVSLFWYQQALGQGPEFLTYFQNEAQLDKSGLPSDRFFAERPEGSVSTLKIQRTQQEDSAVYLCASSQGQGGPYEQYFGPGTRLTVT.

The V gene is TRBV7-9, the J gene TRBJ2-6, with a weak D call TRBD1 (5 bases). V dropped 4 bases and J dropped 0 bases, with 13 bases sitting between them. CDR1 and CDR2 from the germline V gene are SEHNR and FQNEAQ (reference sequence). This CDR3 region has 17 residues. CDR3 protein: CASSSRLRASGANVLTF. CDR3 bases: TGTGCCAGCAGCTCACGACTCAGGGCCTCTGGGGCCAACGTCCTGACTTTC.

This sequence joins TRBV28 and TRBJ1-2; maybe TRBD1 (6 bases). The CDR3 spans 14 residues. V lost 8 bases and J lost 6, with 19 bases in between. Germline CDR1 MDHEN, CDR2 SYDVKM. The CDR3 reads CASGETGAGNGYTF. As DNA, the CDR3 is TGTGCCAGCGGGGAGACAGGTGCCGGCAATGGCTACACCTTC.

The J gene is TRBJ2-1, the V gene TRBV29-1; D is perhaps TRBD1 (6 bases). Per germline, CDR1 SQVTM and CDR2 ANQGSEA. Trimming left V 5 bases short and J 7 bases short, with 12 bases between. There are 12 residues in the CDR3. Here the CDR3 DNA reads TGCAGCGTTCACAGGGTTCGGAATGAGCAGTTCTTC. It translates to CSVHRVRNEQFF.

In its sample, this clone was seen a few times. The rearrangement joins TRBV28 to TRBJ2-3; D unclear. The CDR3 contains 11 residues. The germline gives CDR1 MDHEN, CDR2 SYDVKM. With 6 bases removed from V and 2 bases from J, the gap between germline ends came to 3 bases. CDR3 nucleotide sequence: TGTGCCAGCAGCGTCACAGATACGCAGTATTTT. Translation gives CASSVTDTQYF.

The V gene is TRBV6-4, the J gene TRBJ2-1, with 10 bases that match TRBD2. The CDR3 runs 15 residues. The trim removed 4 bases at V and 6 bases at J, leaving 6 bases unmatched. CDR1 is MRHNA, CDR2 SNTAGT, per germline. Written as DNA, the CDR3 is TGTGCCAGCAGTGCCAGCGGGGGGGCCGGCAATGAGCAGTTCTTC. Translating it yields CASSASGGAGNEQFF.

The rearrangement uses TRBV6-1 and TRBJ1-2; D possibly corresponds to TRBD1 (6 bases). There are 16 residues in the CDR3. CDR1 and CDR2 from the germline V gene are MNHNS and SASEGT. V was pared by 0 bases and J by 3 bases, with 14 bases between. This chain's CDR3 is CASSEAMGAGDYGYTF. As DNA, the CDR3 is TGTGCCAGCAGTGAAGCGATGGGTGCAGGGGACTATGGCTACACCTTC.

Notes on this clone: This CDR3 is also generated by other DNA sequences in the sample. The V call is TRBV6-5, the J call TRBJ1-2, with D tentatively TRBD1 (5 bases). This CDR3 comprises 13 residues. The germline CDR1 and CDR2 sequences are MNHEY and SVGAGI. Trimming took off 6 bases at V and 1 base at J, with 9 bases between the two ends. This chain's CDR3 is CASRTDSNYGYTF. The CDR3 DNA is TGTGCCAGCAGAACTGACAGTAACTATGGCTACACCTTC.

Of note for this clone: Within the sample, other DNA sequences also encode this same CDR3. The chain uses TRBV14 and TRBJ2-6; no clear D. The CDR3 loop spans 16 amino acids. The V and J ends lost 3 bases and 4 bases respectively, with 13 bases between them. The germline V gene has CDR1 SGHDN and CDR2 FVKESK. CDR3 bases: TGTGCCAGCAGCCATTTTACCCTCCTAGGGGCCAACGTCCTGACTTTC. Its translation is CASSHFTLLGANVLTF. The full variable domain, in which reference TRBV14 and TRBJ2-6 provide the parts outside the CDR3, is EAGVTQFPSHSVIEKGQTVTLRCDPISGHDNLYWYRRVMGKEIKFLLHFVKESKQDESGMPNNRFLAERTGGTYSTLKVQPAELEDSGVYFCASSHFTLLGANVLTFGAGSRLTVL.